This record concerns one T cell receptor (beta chain) sequence. The sample originates from a study of PD-1 blockade in classical Hodgkin lymphoma. The germline V gene encodes CDR1 LNHNV and CDR2 YYDKDF (reference sequence). The CDR3 loop spans 17 amino acids. The germline V and J ends were trimmed by 0 bases and 5 bases, with 20 bases remaining between them. TCRdb's copy holds only in-frame clones and misses some; the assay was immunoSEQ multiplex PCR. The sample yields 25,000 or so clones, around 80% seen once. Brentuximab vedotin exposure varied, and every patient relapsed after autologous stem cell transplantation. Researchers used magnetic negative selection to pull out pure CD4+ T cells from thawed PBMCs.

V gene TRBV15 combines with J gene TRBJ2-7, with D unclear. This TCR derives from a human donor with classical Hodgkin lymphoma. Here the sequenced sample was CD4+ T cells from blood, taken at baseline. The CDR3 nucleotides are TGTGCCACCAGCAGAGATATAATGGTAGGGTCGGCCGACGAGCAGTACTTC. This translates into CATSRDIMVGSADEQYF.